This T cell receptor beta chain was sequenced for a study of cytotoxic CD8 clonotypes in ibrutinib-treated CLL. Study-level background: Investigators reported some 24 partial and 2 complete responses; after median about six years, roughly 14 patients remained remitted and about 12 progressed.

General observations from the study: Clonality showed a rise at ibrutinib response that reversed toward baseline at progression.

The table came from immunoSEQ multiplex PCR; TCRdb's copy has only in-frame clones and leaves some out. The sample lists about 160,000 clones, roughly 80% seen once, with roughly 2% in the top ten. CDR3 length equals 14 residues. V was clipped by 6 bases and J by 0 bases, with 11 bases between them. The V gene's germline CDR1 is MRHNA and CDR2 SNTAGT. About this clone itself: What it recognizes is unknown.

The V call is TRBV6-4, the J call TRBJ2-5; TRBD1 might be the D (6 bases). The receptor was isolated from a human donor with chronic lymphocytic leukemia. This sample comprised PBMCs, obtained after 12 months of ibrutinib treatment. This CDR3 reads CASSTRTDQETQYF. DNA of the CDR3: TGTGCCAGCAGCACCCGGACAGACCAAGAGACCCAGTACTTC.